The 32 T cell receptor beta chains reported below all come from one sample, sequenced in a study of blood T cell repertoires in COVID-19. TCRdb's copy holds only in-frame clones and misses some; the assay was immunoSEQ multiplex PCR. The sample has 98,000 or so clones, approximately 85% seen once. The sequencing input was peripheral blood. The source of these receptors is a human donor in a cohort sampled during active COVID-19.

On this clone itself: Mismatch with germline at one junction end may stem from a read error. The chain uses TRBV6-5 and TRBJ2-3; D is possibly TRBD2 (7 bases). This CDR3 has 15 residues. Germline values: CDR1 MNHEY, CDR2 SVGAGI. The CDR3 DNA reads TGTGCCAGCAGCTCCCGGGGGACGGGGGGCCAACAGATCAATTTT. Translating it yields CASSSRGTGGQQINF.

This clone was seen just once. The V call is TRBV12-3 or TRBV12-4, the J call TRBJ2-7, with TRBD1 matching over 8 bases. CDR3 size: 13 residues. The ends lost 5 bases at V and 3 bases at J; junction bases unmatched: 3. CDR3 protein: CASSIGQGYEQYF. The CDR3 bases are TGTGCCAGCAGTATCGGACAGGGCTACGAGCAGTACTTC.

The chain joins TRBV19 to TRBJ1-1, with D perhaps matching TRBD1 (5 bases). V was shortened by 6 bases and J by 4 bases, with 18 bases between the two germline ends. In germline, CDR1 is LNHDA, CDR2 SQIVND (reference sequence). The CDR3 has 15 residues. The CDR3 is CASSLTPGGGTEAFF. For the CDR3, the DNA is TGTGCCAGTAGCCTAACCCCCGGGGGGGGCACTGAAGCTTTCTTT.

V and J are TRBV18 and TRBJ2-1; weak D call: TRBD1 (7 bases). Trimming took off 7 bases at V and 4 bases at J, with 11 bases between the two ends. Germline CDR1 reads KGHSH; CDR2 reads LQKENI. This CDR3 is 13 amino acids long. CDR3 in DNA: TGTGCCAGCTTCCCAGGGGGGTACAATGAGCAGTTCTTC. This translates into CASFPGGYNEQFF.

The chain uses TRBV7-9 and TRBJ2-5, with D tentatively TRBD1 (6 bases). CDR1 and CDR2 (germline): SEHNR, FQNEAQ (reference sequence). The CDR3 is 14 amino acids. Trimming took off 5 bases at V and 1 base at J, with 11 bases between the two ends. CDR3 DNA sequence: TGTGCCAGCAGCATCGGACAGCTCCAAGAGACCCAGTACTTC. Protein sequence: CASSIGQLQETQYF. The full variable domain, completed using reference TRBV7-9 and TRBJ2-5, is DTGVSQNPRHKITKRGQNVTFRCDPISEHNRLYWYRQTLGQGPEFLTYFQNEAQLEKSRLLSDRFSAERPKGSFSTLEIQRTEQGDSAMYLCASSIGQLQETQYFGPGTRLLVL.

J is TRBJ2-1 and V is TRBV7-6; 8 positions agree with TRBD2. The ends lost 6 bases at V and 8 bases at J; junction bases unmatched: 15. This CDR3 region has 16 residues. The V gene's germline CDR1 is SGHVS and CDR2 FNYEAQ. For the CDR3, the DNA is TGTGCCAGCAGTATAACCGGGCGGGGGGCCGTGGATGAGCAGTTCTTC. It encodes CASSITGRGAVDEQFF.

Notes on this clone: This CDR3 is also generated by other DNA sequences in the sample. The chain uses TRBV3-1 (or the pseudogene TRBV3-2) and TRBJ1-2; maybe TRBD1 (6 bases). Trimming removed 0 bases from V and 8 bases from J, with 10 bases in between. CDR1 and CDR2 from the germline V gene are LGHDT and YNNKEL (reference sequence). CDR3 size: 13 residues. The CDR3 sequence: CASSQEGRGGYTF. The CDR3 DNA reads TGTGCCAGCAGCCAAGAAGGAAGGGGGGGCTACACCTTC.

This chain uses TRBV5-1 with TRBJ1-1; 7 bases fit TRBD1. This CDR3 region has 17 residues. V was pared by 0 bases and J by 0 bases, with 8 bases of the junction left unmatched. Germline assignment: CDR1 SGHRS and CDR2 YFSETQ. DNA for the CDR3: TGCGCCAGCAGCTTGGGTCCACAGGGGACTTTGAACACTGAAGCTTTCTTT. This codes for CASSLGPQGTLNTEAFF.

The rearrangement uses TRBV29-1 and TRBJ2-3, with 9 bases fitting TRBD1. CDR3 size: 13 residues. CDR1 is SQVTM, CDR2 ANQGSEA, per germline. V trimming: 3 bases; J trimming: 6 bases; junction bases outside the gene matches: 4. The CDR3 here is CSVDGDREDTQYF. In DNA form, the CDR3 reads TGCAGCGTTGATGGGGACAGGGAGGATACGCAGTATTTT.

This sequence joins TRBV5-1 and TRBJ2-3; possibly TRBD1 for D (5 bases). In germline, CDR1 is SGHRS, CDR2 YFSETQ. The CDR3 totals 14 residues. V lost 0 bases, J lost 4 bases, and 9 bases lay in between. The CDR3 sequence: CASSLEQAADTQYF. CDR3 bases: TGCGCCAGCAGCTTGGAACAGGCAGCAGATACGCAGTATTTT.

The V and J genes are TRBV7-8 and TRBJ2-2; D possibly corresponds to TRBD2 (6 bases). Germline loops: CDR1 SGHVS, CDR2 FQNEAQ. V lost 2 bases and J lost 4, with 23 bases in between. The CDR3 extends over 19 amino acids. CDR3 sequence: CASSLRSRTTSWGTGELFF. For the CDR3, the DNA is TGTGCCAGCAGCTTACGAAGCCGGACTACCAGCTGGGGCACCGGGGAGCTGTTTTTT.

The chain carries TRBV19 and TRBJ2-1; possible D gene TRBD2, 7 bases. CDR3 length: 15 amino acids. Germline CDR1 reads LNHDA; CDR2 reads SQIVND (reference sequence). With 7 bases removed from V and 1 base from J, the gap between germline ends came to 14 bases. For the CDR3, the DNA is TGTGCCAGTACCTTTAGGGGGGGTTCCTACAATGAGCAGTTCTTC. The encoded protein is CASTFRGGSYNEQFF.

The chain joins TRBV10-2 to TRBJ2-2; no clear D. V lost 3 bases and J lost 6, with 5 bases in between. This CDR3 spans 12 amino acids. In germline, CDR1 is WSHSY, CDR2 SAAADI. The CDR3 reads CASSDSAGELFF. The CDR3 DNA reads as TGCGCCAGCAGTGACAGTGCCGGGGAGCTGTTTTTT.

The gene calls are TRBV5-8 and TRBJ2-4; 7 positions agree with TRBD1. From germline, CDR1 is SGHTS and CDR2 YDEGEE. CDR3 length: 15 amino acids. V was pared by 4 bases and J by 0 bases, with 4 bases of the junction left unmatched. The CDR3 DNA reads TGTGCCAGCAGCCTACAGGGGTTAGCCAAAAACATTCAGTACTTC. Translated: CASSLQGLAKNIQYF.

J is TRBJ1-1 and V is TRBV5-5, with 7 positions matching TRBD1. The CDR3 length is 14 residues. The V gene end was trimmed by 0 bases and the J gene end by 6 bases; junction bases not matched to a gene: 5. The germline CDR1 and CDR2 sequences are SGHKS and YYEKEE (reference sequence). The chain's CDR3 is CASSLVSGQPEAFF. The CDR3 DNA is TGTGCCAGCAGCTTGGTATCGGGACAGCCTGAAGCTTTCTTT.

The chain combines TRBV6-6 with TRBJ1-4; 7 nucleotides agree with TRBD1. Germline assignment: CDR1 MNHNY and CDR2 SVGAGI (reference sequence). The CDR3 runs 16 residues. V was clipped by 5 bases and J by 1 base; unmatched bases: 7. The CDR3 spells CASSRQGKGTNEKLFF. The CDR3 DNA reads TGTGCCAGCAGTCGACAGGGAAAGGGAACTAATGAAAAACTGTTTTTT.

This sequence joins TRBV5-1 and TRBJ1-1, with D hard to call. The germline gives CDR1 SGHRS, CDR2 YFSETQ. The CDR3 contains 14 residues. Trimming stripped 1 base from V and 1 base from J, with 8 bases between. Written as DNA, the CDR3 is TGCGCCAGCAGCTTGAAGGCAGGGAACACTGAAGCTTTCTTT. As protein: CASSLKAGNTEAFF.

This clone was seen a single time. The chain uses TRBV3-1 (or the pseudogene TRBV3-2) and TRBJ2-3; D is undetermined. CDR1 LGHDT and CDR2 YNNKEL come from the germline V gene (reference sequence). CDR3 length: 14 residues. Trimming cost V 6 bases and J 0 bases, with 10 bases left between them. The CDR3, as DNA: TGTGCCAGCAGAGCTAGGCTGAGCACAGATACGCAGTATTTT. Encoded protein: CASRARLSTDTQYF.

CDR3 region: CASSLPKPFRDPNGETQYF. CDR3 DNA: TGCGCCAGCAGCCTACCCAAGCCGTTCAGGGATCCCAATGGGGAGACCCAGTACTTC. The chain has TRBV5-1 and TRBJ2-5; the D gene is possibly TRBD1 (5 bases). The germline V gene encodes CDR1 SGHRS and CDR2 YFSETQ. V was cut by 4 bases and J by 5 bases, with 30 bases left in between. The CDR3 loop spans 19 amino acids.

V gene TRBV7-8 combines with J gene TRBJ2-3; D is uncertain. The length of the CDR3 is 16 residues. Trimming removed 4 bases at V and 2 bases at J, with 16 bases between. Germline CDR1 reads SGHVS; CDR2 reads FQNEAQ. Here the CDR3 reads CASSWLLGTHTDTQYF. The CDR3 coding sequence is TGTGCCAGCAGCTGGCTCCTTGGTACACACACAGATACGCAGTATTTT. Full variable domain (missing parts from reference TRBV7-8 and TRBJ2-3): GAGVSQSPRYKVAKRGQDVALRCDPISGHVSLFWYQQALGQGPEFLTYFQNEAQLDKSGLPSDRFFAERPEGSVSTLKIQRTQQEDSAVYLCASSWLLGTHTDTQYFGPGTRLTVL.

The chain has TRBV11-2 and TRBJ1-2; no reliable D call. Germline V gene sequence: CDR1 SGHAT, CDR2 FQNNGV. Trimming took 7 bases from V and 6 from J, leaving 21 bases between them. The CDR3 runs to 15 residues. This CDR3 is CASTRGSGLRNGYTF. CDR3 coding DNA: TGTGCCAGCACCCGAGGGTCCGGGCTGAGGAATGGCTACACCTTC.

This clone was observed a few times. The CDR3, as DNA: TGTGCCAGCTCACCACCGGTAGCCTCAAACACTGAAGCTTTCTTT. Translated: CASSPPVASNTEAFF. The chain links TRBV18 to TRBJ1-1; D not resolved. CDR1 KGHSH and CDR2 LQKENI come from the germline V gene. V was cut by 0 bases and J by 2 bases, with 10 bases left in between. The CDR3 runs 15 residues.

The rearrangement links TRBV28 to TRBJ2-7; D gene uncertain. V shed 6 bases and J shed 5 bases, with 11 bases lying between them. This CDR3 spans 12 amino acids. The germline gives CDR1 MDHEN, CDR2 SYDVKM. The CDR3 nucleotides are TGTGCCAGCAGCTTACCCGCGGACGAGCAGTACTTC. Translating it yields CASSLPADEQYF.

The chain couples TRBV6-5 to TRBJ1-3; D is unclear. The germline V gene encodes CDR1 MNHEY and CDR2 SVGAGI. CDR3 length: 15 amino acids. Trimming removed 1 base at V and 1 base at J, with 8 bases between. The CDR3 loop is CASSYFRDSGNTIYF. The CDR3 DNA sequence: TGTGCCAGCAGTTACTTTCGGGATTCTGGAAACACCATATATTTT.

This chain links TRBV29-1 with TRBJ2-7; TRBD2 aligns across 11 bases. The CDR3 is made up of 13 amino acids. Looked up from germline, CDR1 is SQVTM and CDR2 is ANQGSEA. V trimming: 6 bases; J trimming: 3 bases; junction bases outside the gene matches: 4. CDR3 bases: TGCAGCGTCAGACTAGCGGGGATCTACGAGCAGTACTTC. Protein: CSVRLAGIYEQYF.

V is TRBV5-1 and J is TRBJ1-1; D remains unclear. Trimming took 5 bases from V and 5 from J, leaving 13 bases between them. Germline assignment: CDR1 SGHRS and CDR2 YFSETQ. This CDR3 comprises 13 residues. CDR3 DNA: TGCGCCAGCAGGCCGGTGGGCGGGACTGAAGCTTTCTTT. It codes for CASRPVGGTEAFF.

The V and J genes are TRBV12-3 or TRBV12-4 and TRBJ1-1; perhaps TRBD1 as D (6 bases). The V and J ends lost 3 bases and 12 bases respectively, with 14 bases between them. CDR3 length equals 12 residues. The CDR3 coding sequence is TGTGCCAGCAGTTTGATTGCAGGGGAGACTTTCTTT. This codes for CASSLIAGETFF.

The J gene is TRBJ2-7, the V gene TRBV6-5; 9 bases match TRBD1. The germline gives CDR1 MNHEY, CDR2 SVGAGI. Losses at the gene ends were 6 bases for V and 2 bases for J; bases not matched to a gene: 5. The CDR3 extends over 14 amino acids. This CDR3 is CASSRGQGTYEQYF. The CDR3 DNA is TGTGCCAGCAGCCGCGGACAGGGGACCTACGAGCAGTACTTC.

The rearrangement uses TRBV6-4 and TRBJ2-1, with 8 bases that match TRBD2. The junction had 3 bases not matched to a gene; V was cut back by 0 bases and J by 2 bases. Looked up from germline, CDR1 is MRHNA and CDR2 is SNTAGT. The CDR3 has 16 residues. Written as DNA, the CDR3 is TGTGCCAGCAGTGACTCTCTAGCGGGCCCCTACAATGAGCAGTTCTTC. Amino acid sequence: CASSDSLAGPYNEQFF.

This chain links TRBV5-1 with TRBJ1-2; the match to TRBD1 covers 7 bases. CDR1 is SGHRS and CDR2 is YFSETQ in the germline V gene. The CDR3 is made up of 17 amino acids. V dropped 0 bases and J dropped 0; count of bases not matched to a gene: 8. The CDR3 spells CASSLEGQPISNYGYTF. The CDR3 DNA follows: TGCGCCAGCAGCTTGGAGGGACAGCCGATTTCTAACTATGGCTACACCTTC.

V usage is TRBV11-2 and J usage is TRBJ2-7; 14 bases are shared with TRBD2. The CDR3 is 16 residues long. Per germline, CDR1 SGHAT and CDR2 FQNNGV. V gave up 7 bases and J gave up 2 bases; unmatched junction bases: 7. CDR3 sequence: CASTKSGLAGAYEQYF. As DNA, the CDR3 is TGTGCCAGCACCAAATCGGGACTAGCGGGGGCCTACGAGCAGTACTTC.

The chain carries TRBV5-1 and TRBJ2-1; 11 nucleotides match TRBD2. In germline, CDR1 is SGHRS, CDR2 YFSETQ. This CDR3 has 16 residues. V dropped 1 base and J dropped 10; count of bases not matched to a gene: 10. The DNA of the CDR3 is TGCGCCAGCAGCTTGAGGACTAGCGGGTCCCCGAGGGAGCAGTTCTTC. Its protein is CASSLRTSGSPREQFF.